A selection of T cell receptor beta chains follows, all from one sample in a study of response to subunit inactivated influenza vaccine. TCRdb independently ran MiXCR on the RT-PCR reads; one entry per CDR3 protein. The sample lists approximately 480,000 distinct CDR3 sequences; 10% to 11% were seen once. Sequencing used PBMCs from blood, obtained roughly 46 days after vaccination. These receptors came from a man aged 45-65 years who received an inactivated influenza vaccine. CDR3s include the opening cysteine and the closing phenylalanine or tryptophan. Fields, in order: clone size, J gene, D gene, V gene, CDR3 DNA, CDR3 protein. A D gene is named only where the DNA matches it firmly. For some rows the clone size is stated as once, few or many, or as a class when expanded; others skip it.

clone size: NA; J gene: TRBJ1-1; D gene: TRBD1; V gene: TRBV5-1; CDR3 DNA: TGCGCCAGCAGCACCCGACAGGGGGCGAACACTGAAGCTTTCTTT; CDR3 protein: CASSTRQGANTEAFF
clone size: NA; J gene: TRBJ2-1; D gene: NA; V gene: TRBV9; CDR3 DNA: TGTGCCAGCAGTATACAGGGCCAAATGATCAATGAGCAGTTCTTC; CDR3 protein: CASSIQGQMINEQFF
clone size: once; J gene: TRBJ2-2; D gene: TRBD1; V gene: TRBV9; CDR3 DNA: TGTGCCAGCAGCACTACCTGGACAGGGGGCTTCGGGGAGCTGTTTTTT; CDR3 protein: CASSTTWTGGFGELFF
clone size: few; J gene: TRBJ1-4; D gene: NA; V gene: TRBV4-3; CDR3 DNA: TGCGCCAGCAGCCAAGATCGCCAAAAACTGTTTTTT; CDR3 protein: CASSQDRQKLFF
clone size: NA; J gene: TRBJ1-1; D gene: NA; V gene: TRBV14; CDR3 DNA: TGTGCCAGCAGCCAAGATCGTTGGGGCGCGTCTATGAACACTGAAGCTTTCTTT; CDR3 protein: CASSQDRWGASMNTEAFF
clone size: many; J gene: TRBJ2-1; D gene: TRBD2; V gene: TRBV6-2/TRBV6-3; CDR3 DNA: TGTGCCAGCAGACGAGGACTAGCGGGAGGGCCAGGGATCCGGGTGCCTCACAATGAGCAGTTCTTC; CDR3 protein: CASRRGLAGGPGIRVPHNEQFF
clone size: many; J gene: TRBJ2-1; D gene: TRBD1; V gene: TRBV12-3/TRBV12-4; CDR3 DNA: TGTGCCATCCGGGACAGCCAAAATGAGCAGTTCTTC; CDR3 protein: CAIRDSQNEQFF
clone size: NA; J gene: TRBJ2-3; D gene: TRBD2; V gene: TRBV20-1; CDR3 DNA: TGCAGTGCCTACGGGAGGCGGAAAGATACGCAGTATTTT; CDR3 protein: CSAYGRRKDTQYF
clone size: NA; J gene: TRBJ2-3; D gene: NA; V gene: TRBV13; CDR3 DNA: TGTGCCAGCAGCTTAGGAGGCGGGTCGAGCACAGATACGCAGTATTTT; CDR3 protein: CASSLGGGSSTDTQYF
clone size: NA; J gene: TRBJ1-2; D gene: NA; V gene: TRBV12-3/TRBV12-4; CDR3 DNA: TGTGCCAGCAGTGGCGGAGGGACACCTATAGGTGGCTACACCTTC; CDR3 protein: CASSGGGTPIGGYTF
clone size: NA; J gene: TRBJ2-7; D gene: NA; V gene: TRBV11-2; CDR3 DNA: TGTGCCAGCAGCTCGCAGGGAAAGGGGGTCTACGAGCAGTACTTC; CDR3 protein: CASSSQGKGVYEQYF
clone size: few; J gene: TRBJ1-2; D gene: NA; V gene: TRBV12-3/TRBV12-4; CDR3 DNA: TGTGCCAGCAGTTTAGCCGGGATGGGGGGATCTGGCTACACCTTC; CDR3 protein: CASSLAGMGGSGYTF
clone size: few; J gene: TRBJ2-1; D gene: NA; V gene: TRBV20-1; CDR3 DNA: TGCAGTACCTTTGGAAGACGGAAGAATGAGCAGTTCTTC; CDR3 protein: CSTFGRRKNEQFF
clone size: few; J gene: TRBJ1-6; D gene: NA; V gene: TRBV5-1; CDR3 DNA: TGCGCCAGCAGCTTGGTACTGAGCTCCTATAATTCACCCCTCCACTTT; CDR3 protein: CASSLVLSSYNSPLHF
clone size: NA; J gene: TRBJ2-7; D gene: NA; V gene: TRBV27; CDR3 DNA: TGTGCCAGCAGTCGGAAGGGACCCCTCTACGAGCAGTACTTC; CDR3 protein: CASSRKGPLYEQYF
clone size: few; J gene: TRBJ2-7; D gene: NA; V gene: TRBV4-3; CDR3 DNA: TGCGCCAGCAGCCAAGATTGGAGGGTCCGTCGGGGGGAGCAGTACTTC; CDR3 protein: CASSQDWRVRRGEQYF
clone size: few; J gene: TRBJ2-5; D gene: TRBD1; V gene: TRBV7-2; CDR3 DNA: TGTGCCAGCAGCCTTAGACAGGGCCAGGGGGAGACCCAGTACTTC; CDR3 protein: CASSLRQGQGETQYF
clone size: NA; J gene: TRBJ1-1; D gene: NA; V gene: TRBV30; CDR3 DNA: TGTGCCTGGACCGGGAGGGTCAGGGGTACTGAAGCTTTCTTT; CDR3 protein: CAWTGRVRGTEAFF
clone size: few; J gene: TRBJ1-1; D gene: NA; V gene: TRBV20-1; CDR3 DNA: TGCAGTGCTAGAGATCAAGTTTATAGCGGGGCAAAAGCTGAAGCTTTCTTT; CDR3 protein: CSARDQVYSGAKAEAFF
clone size: few; J gene: TRBJ2-1; D gene: TRBD2; V gene: TRBV7-2; CDR3 DNA: TGTGCCAGCAGCTTAGGGCCAACTAGCGGGAGGGACAATGAGCAGTTCTTC; CDR3 protein: CASSLGPTSGRDNEQFF
clone size: NA; J gene: TRBJ2-1; D gene: NA; V gene: TRBV13; CDR3 DNA: TGTGCCAGCAGCTTTCGAATTATAGGCAATGAGCAGTTCTTC; CDR3 protein: CASSFRIIGNEQFF
clone size: NA; J gene: TRBJ2-1; D gene: NA; V gene: TRBV7-8; CDR3 DNA: TGTGCCAGCGTTTGGGCCCGAGAGAGTGAGCAGTTCTTC; CDR3 protein: CASVWARESEQFF
clone size: NA; J gene: TRBJ2-5; D gene: NA; V gene: TRBV7-9; CDR3 DNA: TGTGCCAGCAGCTTCTCTAGCTGGGAGACCCAGTACTTC; CDR3 protein: CASSFSSWETQYF
clone size: NA; J gene: TRBJ2-7; D gene: NA; V gene: TRBV29-1; CDR3 DNA: TGCAGCGTTGAAACACCCCCGGGATCCTACGAGCAGTACTTC; CDR3 protein: CSVETPPGSYEQYF
clone size: few; J gene: TRBJ2-7; D gene: NA; V gene: TRBV4-3; CDR3 DNA: TGCGCCAGCAGCCAAGGTCGGGCGAGTGAGCAGTACTTC; CDR3 protein: CASSQGRASEQYF
clone size: few; J gene: TRBJ1-3; D gene: NA; V gene: TRBV20-1; CDR3 DNA: TGCAGTGCTAGCTGGGGGGCCAAAGGAAACACCATATATTTT; CDR3 protein: CSASWGAKGNTIYF
clone size: many; J gene: TRBJ2-1; D gene: NA; V gene: TRBV6-2/TRBV6-3; CDR3 DNA: TGTGCCAGCAGTTTGGGCCTGCGACGGATCAATGAGCAGTTCTTC; CDR3 protein: CASSLGLRRINEQFF
clone size: NA; J gene: TRBJ1-2; D gene: TRBD1; V gene: TRBV5-1; CDR3 DNA: TGCGCCAGCAGTTCCGGGACAGCCAGGGATGGCTACACCTTC; CDR3 protein: CASSSGTARDGYTF
clone size: NA; J gene: TRBJ1-3; D gene: NA; V gene: TRBV5-1; CDR3 DNA: TGCGCCAGCAGCTTGCAGGGTTGGGGCTCTGGAAACACCATATATTTT; CDR3 protein: CASSLQGWGSGNTIYF
clone size: few; J gene: TRBJ1-1; D gene: NA; V gene: TRBV7-9; CDR3 DNA: TGTGCCAGCAGCTTATTGTCTGGGACCGCGGACCCTGAAGCTTTCTTT; CDR3 protein: CASSLLSGTADPEAFF
clone size: once; J gene: TRBJ1-2; D gene: NA; V gene: TRBV20-1; CDR3 DNA: TGCAGTGCTAGAGAGGGGGCGCCCGACTATGGCTACACCTTC; CDR3 protein: CSAREGAPDYGYTF
clone size: few; J gene: TRBJ2-1; D gene: NA; V gene: TRBV5-1; CDR3 DNA: TGCGCCAGCAGTCTTACGGCGGGGTCCAAGTACAATGAGCAGTTCTTC; CDR3 protein: CASSLTAGSKYNEQFF
clone size: few; J gene: TRBJ2-7; D gene: NA; V gene: TRBV6-1; CDR3 DNA: TGTGCCAGCACCCGGGACGTCGGGATGTACGAGCAGTACTTC; CDR3 protein: CASTRDVGMYEQYF
clone size: NA; J gene: TRBJ2-3; D gene: TRBD1; V gene: TRBV7-9; CDR3 DNA: TGTGCCAGCAGCTTAAGGGGGGGGGGACAGGGGACAGATACGCAGTATTTT; CDR3 protein: CASSLRGGGQGTDTQYF
clone size: many; J gene: TRBJ2-7; D gene: NA; V gene: TRBV15; CDR3 DNA: TGTGCCACCAGCAGAGATCAAGGGAACTACGAGCAGTACTTC; CDR3 protein: CATSRDQGNYEQYF
clone size: NA; J gene: TRBJ1-5; D gene: NA; V gene: TRBV5-5; CDR3 DNA: TGTGCCAGCAGCTTGGGCCCGGGCGGCAATCAGCCCCAGCATTTT; CDR3 protein: CASSLGPGGNQPQHF
clone size: many; J gene: TRBJ1-2; D gene: NA; V gene: TRBV9; CDR3 DNA: TGTGCCAGCAGTCCAGGGGTCTATGGCTACACCTTC; CDR3 protein: CASSPGVYGYTF
clone size: NA; J gene: TRBJ2-1; D gene: NA; V gene: TRBV11-2; CDR3 DNA: TGTGCCAGCAGCTTAGCCCCCGGACGGAACAATGAGCAGTTCTTC; CDR3 protein: CASSLAPGRNNEQFF
clone size: many; J gene: TRBJ2-1; D gene: NA; V gene: TRBV29-1; CDR3 DNA: TGCAGCGCCTCGGTGAAGGTAGATTACAATGAGCAGTTCTTC; CDR3 protein: CSASVKVDYNEQFF
clone size: many; J gene: TRBJ1-2; D gene: NA; V gene: TRBV20-1; CDR3 DNA: TGCAGTGCTAGAGTCAGTAGTGGCTACACCTTC; CDR3 protein: CSARVSSGYTF
clone size: few; J gene: TRBJ1-5; D gene: NA; V gene: TRBV5-5; CDR3 DNA: TGTGCCAGCAGCTTGGTCCAGGGACGCAATCAGCCCCAGCATTTT; CDR3 protein: CASSLVQGRNQPQHF
clone size: many; J gene: TRBJ2-3; D gene: NA; V gene: TRBV20-1; CDR3 DNA: TGCAGTGCTAGAAGGGAGTATACGCAGTATTTT; CDR3 protein: CSARREYTQYF
clone size: few; J gene: TRBJ2-7; D gene: TRBD2; V gene: TRBV20-1; CDR3 DNA: TGCAGTGCTAGTGGATTTAGCCCTAGCGGGTTCCGTCCTTACTACGAGCAGTACTTC; CDR3 protein: CSASGFSPSGFRPYYEQYF